These 14 T cell receptor beta chains came from one sample sequenced in a study of blood T cell repertoires in COVID-19. Sequencing used immunoSEQ multiplex PCR; TCRdb keeps in-frame clones, though not all of them. The data hold about 220,000 clones, with more than 75% observed a single time. Material for sequencing was peripheral blood. The receptors shown here come from a woman aged 70-85 years with COVID-19, enrolled during active disease.

V and J are TRBV7-3 and TRBJ2-6; D may be TRBD1 (6 bases). The germline V and J ends were trimmed by 6 bases and 4 bases, with 16 bases remaining between them. CDR3 length: 16 amino acids. CDR1 is SGHTA and CDR2 is FQGTGA in the germline V gene. Here the CDR3 DNA reads TGTGCCAGCAGTAAACCTACAGGGCCCGGGGCCAACGTCCTGACTTTC. Its protein is CASSKPTGPGANVLTF.

This clone was picked up one time. V gene TRBV9 combines with J gene TRBJ1-3; 8 nucleotides match TRBD1. Per the germline V gene, CDR1 is SGDLS and CDR2 is YYNGEE. With 3 bases clipped from V and 4 bases from J, the junction kept 6 bases outside the gene matches. This CDR3 region has 15 residues. In DNA form, the CDR3 reads TGTGCCAGCAGCGGAAGTGGACAGGGAGGAAACACCATATATTTT. This translates into CASSGSGQGGNTIYF.

This clone turned up a few times. The chain employs TRBV5-1 and TRBJ2-1; D is perhaps TRBD2 (5 bases). CDR1 and CDR2 from the germline V gene are SGHRS and YFSETQ. CDR3 length equals 15 residues. Trimming stripped 3 bases from V and 3 bases from J, with 13 bases between. The chain's CDR3 is CASSSLSGIYNEQFF. CDR3 in DNA: TGCGCCAGCAGCTCCCTGTCGGGAATCTACAATGAGCAGTTCTTC.

V is TRBV11-2 and J is TRBJ2-1; TRBD2 agrees at 9 bases. Germline loops: CDR1 SGHAT, CDR2 FQNNGV. The CDR3 runs to 18 residues. J lost 6 bases, V lost 5 bases, and 17 bases had no gene match. CDR3: CASSLQGLAWMVLNEQFF. As DNA, the CDR3 is TGTGCCAGCAGCCTACAAGGACTAGCGTGGATGGTACTCAATGAGCAGTTCTTC.

Notes on this clone: Other DNA sequences in this specimen translate into the identical CDR3. This chain connects TRBV29-1 to TRBJ1-1; unclear D gene. Germline CDR1 and CDR2: SQVTM and ANQGSEA. The CDR3 spans 10 residues. V shed 4 bases and J shed 4 bases, with 4 bases lying between them. CDR3 DNA: TGCAGCGTTGTGAGCACTGAAGCTTTCTTT. Amino acid sequence: CSVVSTEAFF.

This clone came up a few times. V gene TRBV18 combines with J gene TRBJ1-2; D call uncertain. CDR1 is KGHSH and CDR2 is LQKENI in the germline V gene. V was clipped by 2 bases and J by 3 bases, with 7 bases between them. This CDR3 is built from 13 residues. CDR3 residues: CASSPNRDYGYTF. In DNA, the CDR3 is TGTGCCAGCTCACCAAACAGAGACTATGGCTACACCTTC.

The rearrangement joins TRBV29-1 to TRBJ1-5; 7 nucleotides match TRBD1. J was trimmed by 6 bases and V by 6 bases; bases with no gene match: 11. CDR1 is SQVTM and CDR2 is ANQGSEA in the germline V gene. This CDR3 region has 14 residues. The CDR3 bases are TGCAGCGTCCGCCACCCGCCAGGGGGTCAGCCCCAGCATTTT. This encodes CSVRHPPGGQPQHF.

This chain connects TRBV5-1 to TRBJ2-7; TRBD1 agrees at 7 bases. Germline CDR1 SGHRS, CDR2 YFSETQ. CDR3 length: 14 amino acids. Unmatched junction bases numbered 5, after V lost 0 bases and J lost 5 bases. For the CDR3, the DNA is TGCGCCAGCAGCTTGGCCGACAGGGCACACGAGCAGTACTTC. Its translation is CASSLADRAHEQYF.

The chain combines TRBV7-2 with TRBJ1-4, with TRBD1 matching 11 bases. CDR1 SGHTA and CDR2 FQGNSA come from the germline V gene. V lost 5 bases and J lost 11; bases outside the gene matches: 7. The CDR3 spans 14 residues. This CDR3 is CASSPDRGPRKLFF. The CDR3 bases are TGTGCCAGCAGCCCGGACAGGGGGCCCAGGAAACTGTTTTTT. Based on the CDR3 plus reference TRBV7-2 and TRBJ1-4, the full variable domain is GAGVSQSPSNKVTEKGKDVELRCDPISGHTALYWYRQSLGQGLEFLIYFQGNSAPDKSGLPSDRFSAERTGGSVSTLTIQRTQQEDSAVYLCASSPDRGPRKLFFGSGTQLSVL.

Only a few counts were recorded for this clone. This chain joins TRBV25-1 and TRBJ1-1; D gene ambiguous. Germline V lookup: CDR1 MGHDK, CDR2 SYGVNS. The CDR3 length is 14 residues. Trimming pared 2 bases from V and 9 bases from J, leaving 16 bases between. In DNA form, the CDR3 reads TGTGCCAGCAGTGAACTTACGGATAGCTTCCAAGCTTTCTTT. The encoded protein is CASSELTDSFQAFF.

The J gene is TRBJ1-1, the V gene TRBV28; D gene unclear. Germline V gene sequence: CDR1 MDHEN, CDR2 SYDVKM. This CDR3 spans 14 amino acids. V lost 3 bases to trimming and J lost 2 bases, with 10 bases between them. CDR3 protein: CASSFTTHNTEAFF. CDR3 in DNA: TGTGCCAGCAGTTTCACGACACATAACACTGAAGCTTTCTTT.

The CDR3 DNA sequence: TGTGCCACCAGCAGAGATTTGGGAAACAGGGGCTCCTACGAGCAGTACTTC. Residues: CATSRDLGNRGSYEQYF. V and J are TRBV15 and TRBJ2-7; 7 positions agree with TRBD1. V dropped 0 bases and J dropped 0; count of bases not matched to a gene: 8. This CDR3 contains 17 residues. CDR1 is LNHNV and CDR2 is YYDKDF in the germline V gene (reference sequence).

The V gene is TRBV28, the J gene TRBJ2-1, with 14 bases lining up with TRBD2. The length of the CDR3 is 18 residues. Germline values: CDR1 MDHEN, CDR2 SYDVKM. V dropped 4 bases and J dropped 6; count of bases not matched to a gene: 11. CDR3 region: CASSSPGTSGSKGNEQFF. The CDR3 nucleotides are TGTGCCAGCAGTTCCCCCGGGACTAGCGGGAGTAAAGGCAATGAGCAGTTCTTC.

As DNA, the CDR3 is TGTGCCAGCAGCCCCAGGGTCGGGGAAAAACTGTTTTTT. Encoded protein: CASSPRVGEKLFF. The V gene is TRBV7-9, the J gene TRBJ1-4; possibly TRBD1 for D (5 bases). The germline V gene has CDR1 SEHNR and CDR2 FQNEAQ (reference sequence). The CDR3 covers 13 residues. V shed 5 bases and J shed 8 bases, with 12 bases lying between them.